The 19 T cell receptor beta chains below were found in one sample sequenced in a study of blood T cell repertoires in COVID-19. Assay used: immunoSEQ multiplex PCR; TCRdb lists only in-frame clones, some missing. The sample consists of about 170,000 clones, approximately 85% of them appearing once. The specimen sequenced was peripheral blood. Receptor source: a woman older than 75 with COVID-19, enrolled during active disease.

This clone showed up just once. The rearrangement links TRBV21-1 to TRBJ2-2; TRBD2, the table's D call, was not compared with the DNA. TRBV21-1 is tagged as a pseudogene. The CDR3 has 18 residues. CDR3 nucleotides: TGTGCCAGCAGCAACTTAAGGACTAGCGGGGGGAACACCGGGGAGCTGTTTTTT. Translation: CASSNLRTSGGNTGELFF.

The CDR3 DNA is TGTGCCAGCAGTTACTCCGGGACAGGGCGCCCCTATGGCTACACCTTC. This encodes CASSYSGTGRPYGYTF. V and J are TRBV6-5 and TRBJ1-2; 9 bases map to TRBD1. V shed 0 bases and J 4 bases; nucleotides not matched to a gene: 6. Germline lookup yields CDR1 MNHEY and CDR2 SVGAGI. The CDR3 spans 16 residues.

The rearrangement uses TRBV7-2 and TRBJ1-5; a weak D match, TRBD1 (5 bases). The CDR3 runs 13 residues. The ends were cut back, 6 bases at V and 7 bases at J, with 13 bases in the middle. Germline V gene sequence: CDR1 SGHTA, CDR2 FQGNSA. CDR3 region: CASSWGGVQPQHF. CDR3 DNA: TGTGCCAGCAGTTGGGGAGGGGTCCAGCCCCAGCATTTT. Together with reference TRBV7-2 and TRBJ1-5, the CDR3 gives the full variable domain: GAGVSQSPSNKVTEKGKDVELRCDPISGHTALYWYRQSLGQGLEFLIYFQGNSAPDKSGLPSDRFSAERTGGSVSTLTIQRTQQEDSAVYLCASSWGGVQPQHFGDGTRLSIL.

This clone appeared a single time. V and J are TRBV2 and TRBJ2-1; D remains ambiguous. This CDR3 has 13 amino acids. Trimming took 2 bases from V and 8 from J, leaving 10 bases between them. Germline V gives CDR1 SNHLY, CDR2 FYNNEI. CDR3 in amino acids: CASSEPLRYEQFF. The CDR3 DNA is TGTGCCAGCAGTGAACCACTTAGATATGAGCAGTTCTTC.

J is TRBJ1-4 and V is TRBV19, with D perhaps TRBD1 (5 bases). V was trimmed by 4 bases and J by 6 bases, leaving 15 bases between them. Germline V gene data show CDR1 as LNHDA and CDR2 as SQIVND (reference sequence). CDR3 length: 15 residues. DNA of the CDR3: TGTGCCAGTAGTACCCGCCGGGGGTCCCATGAAAAACTGTTTTTT. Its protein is CASSTRRGSHEKLFF. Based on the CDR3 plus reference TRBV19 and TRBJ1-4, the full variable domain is DGGITQSPKYLFRKEGQNVTLSCEQNLNHDAMYWYRQDPGQGLRLIYYSQIVNDFQKGDIAEGYSVSREKKESFPLTVTSAQKNPTAFYLCASSTRRGSHEKLFFGSGTQLSVL.

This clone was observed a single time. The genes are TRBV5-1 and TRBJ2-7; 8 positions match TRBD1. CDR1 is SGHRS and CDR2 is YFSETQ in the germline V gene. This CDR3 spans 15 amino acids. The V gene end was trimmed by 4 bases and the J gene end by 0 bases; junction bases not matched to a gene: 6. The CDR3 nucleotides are TGCGCCAGCAGCCCCAGGACAGGGAGCTCCTACGAGCAGTACTTC. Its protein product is CASSPRTGSSYEQYF. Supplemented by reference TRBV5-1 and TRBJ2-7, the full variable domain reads KAGVTQTPRYLIKTRGQQVTLSCSPISGHRSVSWYQQTPGQGLQFLFEYFSETQRNKGNFPGRFSGRQFSNSRSEMNVSTLELGDSALYLCASSPRTGSSYEQYFGPGTRLTVT.

The CDR3 nucleotides read TGTGCCAGTAGTCTACCGGGACAGGGTAGCGAAAAACTGTTTTTT. Translating gives CASSLPGQGSEKLFF. The rearrangement links TRBV19 to TRBJ1-4, with 9 bases fitting TRBD1. Germline V gives CDR1 LNHDA, CDR2 SQIVND (reference sequence). There are 15 residues in the CDR3. Trimming at V came to 5 bases and at J to 8 bases, leaving 9 bases not matched to a gene.

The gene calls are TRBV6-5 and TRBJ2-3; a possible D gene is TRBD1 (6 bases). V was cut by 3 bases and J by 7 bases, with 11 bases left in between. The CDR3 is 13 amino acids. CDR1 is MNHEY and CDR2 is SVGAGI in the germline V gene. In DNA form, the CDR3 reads TGTGCCAGCAGTTATCAGGGACAAAATACGCAGTATTTT. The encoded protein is CASSYQGQNTQYF.

The CDR3 sequence is CAWSVSSGSGETQYF. The CDR3 DNA reads as TGTGCCTGGAGTGTGTCTAGCGGGAGCGGGGAGACCCAGTACTTC. The rearrangement joins TRBV30 to TRBJ2-5; 10 nucleotides align to TRBD2. This CDR3 has 15 amino acids. Germline values: CDR1 GTSNPN, CDR2 SVGIG (reference sequence). V was pared by 0 bases and J by 5 bases, with 6 bases of the junction left unmatched.

CDR3 in amino acids: CASSLRLAGDEQFF. As DNA, the CDR3 is TGCGCCAGCAGCTTGCGACTAGCGGGAGATGAGCAGTTCTTC. The rearrangement joins TRBV5-1 to TRBJ2-1, with 12 bases aligning to TRBD2. Germline V gives CDR1 SGHRS, CDR2 YFSETQ. V lost 1 base, J lost 8 bases, and 1 base stayed unmatched. The CDR3 is 14 residues long.

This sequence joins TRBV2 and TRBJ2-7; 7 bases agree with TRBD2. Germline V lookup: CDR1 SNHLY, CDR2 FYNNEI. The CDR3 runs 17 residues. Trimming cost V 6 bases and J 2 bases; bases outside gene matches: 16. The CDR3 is CASRGGVRQIGAYEQYF. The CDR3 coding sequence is TGTGCCAGCAGGGGGGGGGTGAGGCAGATAGGAGCCTACGAGCAGTACTTC.

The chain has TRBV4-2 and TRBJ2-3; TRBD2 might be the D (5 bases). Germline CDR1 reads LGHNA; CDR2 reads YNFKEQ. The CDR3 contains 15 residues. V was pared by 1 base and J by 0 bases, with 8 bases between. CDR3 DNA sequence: TGTGCCAGCAGCCAAGGAGGGCCTAGCACAGATACGCAGTATTTT. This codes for CASSQGGPSTDTQYF.

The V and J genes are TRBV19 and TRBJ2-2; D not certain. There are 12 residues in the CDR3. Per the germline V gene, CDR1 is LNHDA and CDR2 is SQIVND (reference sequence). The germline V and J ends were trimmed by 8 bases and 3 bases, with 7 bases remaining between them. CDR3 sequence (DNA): TGTGCCAGTCCTAAGTACACCGGGGAGCTGTTTTTT. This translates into CASPKYTGELFF.

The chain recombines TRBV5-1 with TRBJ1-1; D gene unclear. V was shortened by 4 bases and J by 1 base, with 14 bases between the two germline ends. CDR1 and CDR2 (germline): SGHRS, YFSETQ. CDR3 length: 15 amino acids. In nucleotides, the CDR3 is TGCGCCAGCAGCGTAGGCGGGGTTTCGAACACTGAAGCTTTCTTT. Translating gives CASSVGGVSNTEAFF.

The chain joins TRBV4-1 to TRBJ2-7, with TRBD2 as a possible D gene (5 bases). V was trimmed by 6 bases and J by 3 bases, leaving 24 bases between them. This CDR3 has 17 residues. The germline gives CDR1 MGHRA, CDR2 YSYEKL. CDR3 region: CASSRKMGDPSLYEQYF. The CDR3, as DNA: TGCGCCAGCAGTCGAAAGATGGGAGACCCATCCCTCTACGAGCAGTACTTC.

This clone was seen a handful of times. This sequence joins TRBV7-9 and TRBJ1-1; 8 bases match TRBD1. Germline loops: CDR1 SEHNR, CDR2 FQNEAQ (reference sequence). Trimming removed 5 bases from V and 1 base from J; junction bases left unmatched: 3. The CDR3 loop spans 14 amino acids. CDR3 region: CASSQDRANTEAFF. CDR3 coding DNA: TGTGCCAGCAGCCAGGACAGGGCGAACACTGAAGCTTTCTTT.

This CDR3 reads CASSRSQPGYEQYF. CDR3 bases: TGCGCCAGCAGTAGATCTCAGCCAGGCTACGAGCAGTACTTC. The chain joins TRBV10-1 to TRBJ2-7; unclear D gene. V was shortened by 5 bases and J by 3 bases, with 14 bases between the two germline ends. The CDR3 extends over 14 amino acids. Per germline, CDR1 WNHNN and CDR2 SYGVQD (reference sequence).

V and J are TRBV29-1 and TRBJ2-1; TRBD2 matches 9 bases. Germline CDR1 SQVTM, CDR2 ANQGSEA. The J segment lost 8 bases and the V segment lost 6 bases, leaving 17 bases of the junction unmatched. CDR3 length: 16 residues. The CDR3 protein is CSVVPASGTPGDEQFF. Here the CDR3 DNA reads TGCAGCGTCGTGCCGGCTAGCGGGACTCCGGGCGATGAGCAGTTCTTC.

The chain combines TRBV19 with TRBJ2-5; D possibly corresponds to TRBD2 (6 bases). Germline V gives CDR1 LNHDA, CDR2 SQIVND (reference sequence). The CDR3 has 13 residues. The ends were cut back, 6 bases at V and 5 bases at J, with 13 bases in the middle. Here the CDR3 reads CASRRLGSETQYF. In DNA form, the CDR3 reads TGTGCCAGTAGGCGACTAGGGTCGGAGACCCAGTACTTC.